This T cell receptor beta chain stems from a study of glioma-infiltrating T cells after dendritic cell vaccination. The CDR3 has 14 amino acids. V was clipped by 4 bases and J by 4 bases, with 12 bases between them. CDR1 SGHRS and CDR2 YFSETQ come from the germline V gene. Profiled with immunoSEQ multiplex PCR; TCRdb holds only in-frame clones, not every one. The sample carries just under 100,000 clones, about 85% recorded once. This clone was seen a few times. Time point described: after dendritic cell vaccination, including at tumor progression/relapse. The chain is built from TRBV5-1 and TRBJ2-1; D not certain. This sample comprised blood, obtained after dendritic cell vaccination. This sequence originates from a human donor with glioblastoma. Here the CDR3 reads CASSPQVAYNEQFF. Here the CDR3 DNA reads TGCGCCAGCAGCCCTCAGGTCGCTTACAATGAGCAGTTCTTC.